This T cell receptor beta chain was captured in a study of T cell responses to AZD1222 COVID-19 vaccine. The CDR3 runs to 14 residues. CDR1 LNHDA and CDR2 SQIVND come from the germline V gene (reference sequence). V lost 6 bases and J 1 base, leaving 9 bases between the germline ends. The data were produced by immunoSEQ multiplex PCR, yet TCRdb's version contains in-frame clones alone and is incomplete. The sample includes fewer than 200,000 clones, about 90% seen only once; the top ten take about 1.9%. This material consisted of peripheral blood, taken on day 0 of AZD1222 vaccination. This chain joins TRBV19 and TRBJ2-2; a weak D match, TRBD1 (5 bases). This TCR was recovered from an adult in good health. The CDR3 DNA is TGTGCCAGTAGGCAGGGCCAGAACACCGGGGAGCTGTTTTTT. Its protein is CASRQGQNTGELFF.